This is a list of T cell receptor beta chains from one sample in a study of cytomegalovirus exposure and HLA in healthy donors. Method: immunoSEQ multiplex PCR; TCRdb's copy keeps in-frame clones and lacks some. The sample contains hundreds of thousands of clones, 76% of which appear only once. The material sequenced was PBMCs. Source of these receptors: a man younger than 30 in good health and CMV-seronegative. Each CDR3 is given with its conserved first and last residue. A D gene is named only where the DNA matches it firmly. Part of the rows lack a size; the others show once, few, many or a class for expanded clones.

d_gene: NA; len: 10; v_gene: TRBV28; j_gene: TRBJ2-7; abundance: NA; CDR3nt: TGTGCCACCAGTCTCTACGAGCAGTACTTC; CDR3aa: CATSLYEQYF
d_gene: TRBD2; len: 16; v_gene: TRBV5-1; j_gene: TRBJ2-3; abundance: NA; CDR3nt: TGCGCCAGCAGCTGGACTAGCGGAATCGTTACAGATACGCAGTATTTT; CDR3aa: CASSWTSGIVTDTQYF
d_gene: NA; len: 14; v_gene: TRBV27; j_gene: TRBJ2-2; abundance: NA; CDR3nt: TGTGCCAGCACGGAGGCCGGGAACACCGGGGAGCTGTTTTTT; CDR3aa: CASTEAGNTGELFF
d_gene: TRBD2; len: 17; v_gene: TRBV4-2; j_gene: TRBJ2-2; abundance: NA; CDR3nt: TGTGCCAGCAGCCGAGGCGCGGGGGAGGAGGGAACCGGGGAGCTGTTTTTT; CDR3aa: CASSRGAGEEGTGELFF
d_gene: TRBD1; len: 16; v_gene: TRBV2; j_gene: TRBJ2-1; abundance: NA; CDR3nt: TGTGCCAGCAGTTTCGGTGGGACAGGGGGCGTGAATGAGCAGTTCTTC; CDR3aa: CASSFGGTGGVNEQFF
d_gene: NA; len: 17; v_gene: TRBV2; j_gene: TRBJ2-3; abundance: NA; CDR3nt: TGTGCCAGCATGTGTATCGGGGAGGTCCTGGAAAAACATACGCAGTATTTT; CDR3aa: CASMCIGEVLEKHTQYF
d_gene: TRBD1; len: 14; v_gene: TRBV30; j_gene: TRBJ2-7; abundance: NA; CDR3nt: TGTGCCTGGAGTTCCGGGACAGGGGACTACGAGCAGTACTTC; CDR3aa: CAWSSGTGDYEQYF
d_gene: NA; len: 13; v_gene: TRBV19; j_gene: TRBJ2-1; abundance: few; CDR3nt: TGTGCCAGTACCACGAGCGGCTACAATGAGCAGTTCTTC; CDR3aa: CASTTSGYNEQFF
d_gene: TRBD1; len: 16; v_gene: TRBV18; j_gene: TRBJ1-3; abundance: NA; CDR3nt: TGTGCCAGCTCACCAGTTCTCCAGGGGGCTGGAAACACCATATATTTT; CDR3aa: CASSPVLQGAGNTIYF
d_gene: TRBD2; len: 17; v_gene: TRBV5-4; j_gene: TRBJ2-3; abundance: NA; CDR3nt: TGTGCCAGCAGCCGGGGACTAGCGGGAACTAGCACAGATACGCAGTATTTT; CDR3aa: CASSRGLAGTSTDTQYF
d_gene: NA; len: 15; v_gene: TRBV11-3; j_gene: TRBJ2-1; abundance: NA; CDR3nt: TGTGCCAGCAGCCCGGAGGGCCTTTCCTACAATGAGCAGTTCTTC; CDR3aa: CASSPEGLSYNEQFF
d_gene: TRBD1; len: 15; v_gene: TRBV6-5; j_gene: TRBJ2-2; abundance: NA; CDR3nt: TGTGCCAGCAGTTACCCAGGGGGCCACACCGGGGAGCTGTTTTTT; CDR3aa: CASSYPGGHTGELFF
d_gene: TRBD1; len: 14; v_gene: TRBV6-1; j_gene: TRBJ2-1; abundance: few; CDR3nt: TGTGCCAGTCAGCCCGGGACAGCCAACAATGAGCAGTTCTTC; CDR3aa: CASQPGTANNEQFF
d_gene: NA; len: 13; v_gene: TRBV6-5; j_gene: TRBJ1-5; abundance: NA; CDR3nt: TGTGCCAGCAGTTACTCGAGAGGGCAGCCCCAGCATTTT; CDR3aa: CASSYSRGQPQHF
d_gene: TRBD2; len: 16; v_gene: TRBV9; j_gene: TRBJ2-7; abundance: few; CDR3nt: TGTGCCAGCAGCGTGCAGCCCAGGACTAGCGGCTACGAGCAGTACTTC; CDR3aa: CASSVQPRTSGYEQYF
d_gene: TRBD1; len: 16; v_gene: TRBV5-8; j_gene: TRBJ1-4; abundance: NA; CDR3nt: TGTGCCAGCAGTCCCGGGACAGGGCGTATTCGAGAAAAACTGTTTTTT; CDR3aa: CASSPGTGRIREKLFF
d_gene: NA; len: 14; v_gene: TRBV28; j_gene: TRBJ1-1; abundance: NA; CDR3nt: TGTGCCAGCAGGTCCGCTGGGCGAGGGACTGAAGCTTTCTTT; CDR3aa: CASRSAGRGTEAFF
d_gene: TRBD1; len: 16; v_gene: TRBV6-5; j_gene: TRBJ1-4; abundance: NA; CDR3nt: TGTGCCAGCAGTTATACCGGGACAGGCGGGGGGGGAAAACTGTTTTTT; CDR3aa: CASSYTGTGGGGKLFF
d_gene: NA; len: 19; v_gene: TRBV21-1; j_gene: TRBJ2-7; abundance: NA; CDR3nt: TGTGCCAGCAGCAAAGAGCGGGAGGGACTAGCGGGTACATCCTACGAGCAGTACTTC; CDR3aa: CASSKEREGLAGTSYEQYF
d_gene: NA; len: 14; v_gene: TRBV18; j_gene: TRBJ1-5; abundance: NA; CDR3nt: TGTGCCAGCTCACCCCTGGGACTTGATCAGCCCCAGCATTTT; CDR3aa: CASSPLGLDQPQHF
d_gene: TRBD1; len: 12; v_gene: TRBV9; j_gene: TRBJ1-6; abundance: NA; CDR3nt: TGTGCCAGCAGCACAGGGGGTTCACCCCTCCACTTT; CDR3aa: CASSTGGSPLHF
d_gene: NA; len: 15; v_gene: TRBV29-1; j_gene: TRBJ2-1; abundance: NA; CDR3nt: TGCAGCGAAAGGGGGCGGGAGGCCCGCGGGCATGAGCAGTTCTTC; CDR3aa: CSERGREARGHEQFF
d_gene: NA; len: 16; v_gene: TRBV13; j_gene: TRBJ1-1; abundance: few; CDR3nt: TGTGCCAGCAGCTTAGGCCGCGGGATTATCGGAGACCCCGCTTTCTTT; CDR3aa: CASSLGRGIIGDPAFF
d_gene: NA; len: 13; v_gene: TRBV6-1; j_gene: TRBJ2-3; abundance: few; CDR3nt: TGTGCCAGCTCACAGGGTTACACAGATACGCAGTATTTT; CDR3aa: CASSQGYTDTQYF
d_gene: NA; len: 16; v_gene: TRBV7-2; j_gene: TRBJ2-7; abundance: NA; CDR3nt: TGTGCCAGCAGCTTAGCGTCACAGGGAGCCCCCTACGAGCAGTACTTC; CDR3aa: CASSLASQGAPYEQYF
d_gene: TRBD2; len: 13; v_gene: TRBV10-3; j_gene: TRBJ2-5; abundance: NA; CDR3nt: TGTGCCATCAGCAGCCGGGAGGAGGAGACCCAGTACTTC; CDR3aa: CAISSREEETQYF
d_gene: NA; len: 15; v_gene: TRBV14; j_gene: TRBJ2-1; abundance: NA; CDR3nt: TGTGCCAGCAGCCAACATCTGGAGGGAAAGAATGAGCAGTTCTTC; CDR3aa: CASSQHLEGKNEQFF
d_gene: NA; len: 15; v_gene: TRBV9; j_gene: TRBJ2-2; abundance: few; CDR3nt: TGTGCCAGCAGCAGATGGACAGCGAACACCGGGGAGCTGTTTTTT; CDR3aa: CASSRWTANTGELFF
d_gene: TRBD2; len: 14; v_gene: TRBV7-3; j_gene: TRBJ2-7; abundance: NA; CDR3nt: TGTGCCAGCAGCCCTTCTCGGGAGGGGAAGGAGCAGTACTTC; CDR3aa: CASSPSREGKEQYF
d_gene: NA; len: 12; v_gene: TRBV7-9; j_gene: TRBJ1-2; abundance: NA; CDR3nt: TGTGCCAGCAGCTTGGCGGGGAAGGGCTACACCTTC; CDR3aa: CASSLAGKGYTF
d_gene: TRBD2; len: 15; v_gene: TRBV5-1; j_gene: TRBJ2-1; abundance: NA; CDR3nt: TGCGCCAGCAGCTTGTCGGGAGGGCCCTACAATGAGCAGTTCTTC; CDR3aa: CASSLSGGPYNEQFF
d_gene: NA; len: 16; v_gene: TRBV7-2; j_gene: TRBJ1-2; abundance: NA; CDR3nt: TGTGCCAGCAGCCCTGAGGCGCTGGGAGGGGTCTATGGCTACACCTTC; CDR3aa: CASSPEALGGVYGYTF
d_gene: TRBD1; len: 13; v_gene: TRBV29-1; j_gene: TRBJ1-4; abundance: few; CDR3nt: TGCAGCGTACGGACAGGGCCTAATGAAAAACTGTTTTTT; CDR3aa: CSVRTGPNEKLFF
d_gene: TRBD1; len: 15; v_gene: TRBV27; j_gene: TRBJ2-7; abundance: NA; CDR3nt: TGTGCCAGCAGTTTCCAGGGACAGGGTAGCTACGAGCAGTACTTC; CDR3aa: CASSFQGQGSYEQYF
d_gene: NA; len: 14; v_gene: TRBV29-1; j_gene: TRBJ1-1; abundance: NA; CDR3nt: TGCAGCGTTGACCCGGGAACTATGAACACTGAAGCTTTCTTT; CDR3aa: CSVDPGTMNTEAFF
d_gene: NA; len: 15; v_gene: TRBV5-4; j_gene: TRBJ2-1; abundance: NA; CDR3nt: TGTGCCAGCAGCTTGGGGAGGGAAGCTTACAATGAGCAGTTCTTC; CDR3aa: CASSLGREAYNEQFF
d_gene: TRBD1; len: 14; v_gene: TRBV7-9; j_gene: TRBJ2-7; abundance: NA; CDR3nt: TGTGCCAGCAGCTTGGGCGGGACAGGGGCCGAGCAGTACTTC; CDR3aa: CASSLGGTGAEQYF
d_gene: NA; len: 15; v_gene: TRBV15; j_gene: TRBJ2-3; abundance: NA; CDR3nt: TGTGCCACCAGCAGAGATAGGAGAAGATCAGATACGCAGTATTTT; CDR3aa: CATSRDRRRSDTQYF
d_gene: NA; len: 17; v_gene: TRBV7-8; j_gene: TRBJ1-6; abundance: NA; CDR3nt: TGTGCCAGCAGCTTAAGTTCATTGGCCGGGTTTAATTCACCCCTCCACTTT; CDR3aa: CASSLSSLAGFNSPLHF
d_gene: TRBD1; len: 14; v_gene: TRBV5-6; j_gene: TRBJ2-7; abundance: once; CDR3nt: TGTGCCAGCAGCTCGAGACAGGGTAAGGACGAGCAGTACTTC; CDR3aa: CASSSRQGKDEQYF
d_gene: NA; len: 13; v_gene: TRBV18; j_gene: TRBJ1-1; abundance: NA; CDR3nt: TGTGCCAGCTCACCCCAGGATGGCACTGAAGCTTTCTTT; CDR3aa: CASSPQDGTEAFF
d_gene: TRBD1; len: 13; v_gene: TRBV5-1; j_gene: TRBJ2-7; abundance: NA; CDR3nt: TGCGCCAGCAGCTTGGCGGGACAGTCCCAAGAGTACTTC; CDR3aa: CASSLAGQSQEYF
d_gene: NA; len: 13; v_gene: TRBV4-2; j_gene: TRBJ2-3; abundance: NA; CDR3nt: TGTGCCAGCAGCCAAGGGGCAACAGATACGCAGTATTTT; CDR3aa: CASSQGATDTQYF
d_gene: TRBD1; len: 17; v_gene: TRBV7-9; j_gene: TRBJ2-1; abundance: NA; CDR3nt: TGTGCCAGCAGCTTAGCCTTCGGGACAGGGTCCTACAATGAGCAGTTCTTC; CDR3aa: CASSLAFGTGSYNEQFF
d_gene: NA; len: 14; v_gene: TRBV5-1; j_gene: TRBJ2-7; abundance: NA; CDR3nt: TGCGCCAGCAGCTTGGCCGCGGGAACCTACGAGCAGTACTTC; CDR3aa: CASSLAAGTYEQYF
d_gene: TRBD1; len: 11; v_gene: TRBV30; j_gene: TRBJ2-7; abundance: NA; CDR3nt: TGTGCCTGGAGGGGACAGGGGAGGCAGTACTTC; CDR3aa: CAWRGQGRQYF
d_gene: TRBD1; len: 13; v_gene: TRBV6-1; j_gene: TRBJ1-1; abundance: NA; CDR3nt: TGTGCCAGCAGTCCGGACAGGGACACTGAAGCTTTCTTT; CDR3aa: CASSPDRDTEAFF
d_gene: TRBD2; len: 15; v_gene: TRBV5-4; j_gene: TRBJ2-7; abundance: NA; CDR3nt: TGTGCCAGCAGCTTGTCTAGCGGGAGCTCCTACGAGCAGTACTTC; CDR3aa: CASSLSSGSSYEQYF